The 20 T cell receptor beta chains given below trace back to one sample, sequenced in a study of blood T cell repertoires in COVID-19. TCRdb's copy holds only in-frame clones and misses some; the assay was immunoSEQ multiplex PCR. The table lists more than 150,000 clones, roughly 80% of them singletons. The sample comprised peripheral blood. These receptors all come from a man aged 25-45 years with active or convalescent COVID-19.

This rearrangement joins TRBV14 to TRBJ1-1, with D unclear. The CDR3 covers 13 residues. Germline V gene sequence: CDR1 SGHDN, CDR2 FVKESK. Trimming left V 3 bases short and J 3 bases short, with 8 bases between. In DNA form, the CDR3 reads TGTGCCAGCAGCCAGGCAGCGGACACTGAAGCTTTCTTT. This encodes CASSQAADTEAFF. The full variable domain, completed using reference TRBV14 and TRBJ1-1, is EAGVTQFPSHSVIEKGQTVTLRCDPISGHDNLYWYRRVMGKEIKFLLHFVKESKQDESGMPNNRFLAERTGGTYSTLKVQPAELEDSGVYFCASSQAADTEAFFGQGTRLTVV.

The rearrangement joins TRBV15 to TRBJ1-1; 8 bases are a match to TRBD1. V lost 9 bases and J lost 5; bases outside the gene matches: 11. The CDR3 spans 14 residues. Looked up from germline, CDR1 is LNHNV and CDR2 is YYDKDF (reference sequence). The CDR3 region is CATKLQGAGTEAFF. The CDR3 nucleotides read TGTGCCACGAAACTTCAGGGGGCAGGGACTGAAGCTTTCTTT.

The chain is built from TRBV7-9 and TRBJ1-5; D is unresolved. The CDR3 loop spans 15 amino acids. Germline V gene data show CDR1 as SEHNR and CDR2 as FQNEAQ (reference sequence). Trimming removed 5 bases from V and 0 bases from J, with 11 bases in between. The CDR3 nucleotides read TGTGCCAGCAGCCCATTGGGCAGTAGCAATCAGCCCCAGCATTTT. Translating it yields CASSPLGSSNQPQHF.

The chain couples TRBV5-6 to TRBJ2-1, with TRBD1 matching 8 bases. This CDR3 region has 15 residues. The J segment lost 3 bases and the V segment lost 2 bases, leaving 4 bases of the junction unmatched. The germline gives CDR1 SGHDT, CDR2 YYEEEE. The CDR3 reads CASSLRQGLYNEQFF. CDR3 DNA: TGTGCCAGCAGCTTAAGACAGGGGCTCTACAATGAGCAGTTCTTC.

This chain connects TRBV5-1 to TRBJ1-4; a weak D match, TRBD1 (6 bases). The CDR3 consists of 15 residues. Trimming shortened V by 0 bases and J by 4 bases, and 10 bases separated the two germline ends. Germline lookup yields CDR1 SGHRS and CDR2 YFSETQ. This CDR3 reads CASSLDRAFNEKLFF. Here the CDR3 DNA reads TGCGCCAGCAGCTTGGACAGGGCTTTTAATGAAAAACTGTTTTTT.

J is TRBJ2-1 and V is TRBV25-1, with D maybe TRBD1 (6 bases). There are 15 residues in the CDR3. Germline V CDR1 and CDR2: MGHDK, SYGVNS. The V end lost 3 bases, the J end lost 2 bases, and 11 bases lay between the germline ends. CDR3 in DNA: TGTGCCAGCAGTGAGTCGCCAGGGGCCTACAATGAGCAGTTCTTC. Its translation: CASSESPGAYNEQFF.

The chain joins TRBV13 to TRBJ2-5, with a possible D match to TRBD1 (7 bases). Germline CDR1 and CDR2: PRHDT and FYEKMQ (reference sequence). Trimming stripped 2 bases from V and 4 bases from J, with 17 bases between. This CDR3 is built from 16 residues. CDR3 in DNA: TGTGCCAGCAGCTTAAACCTCCCCCAGGGGGGAGAGACCCAGTACTTC. Translated: CASSLNLPQGGETQYF.

The CDR3 DNA reads TGTGCCAGCAGCTTTGACAGGGCGTATGAGCCCCAGCATTTT. Translating it yields CASSFDRAYEPQHF. The chain links TRBV28 to TRBJ1-5, with 7 bases matching TRBD1. Trimming removed 6 bases from V and 8 bases from J; junction bases left unmatched: 10. Germline lookup yields CDR1 MDHEN and CDR2 SYDVKM. The CDR3 length is 14 residues.

The chain is built from TRBV28 and TRBJ1-5, with 8 bases fitting TRBD1. The CDR3 covers 15 residues. The V and J ends lost 2 bases and 2 bases, in that order; junction bases with no gene match: 2. Germline loops: CDR1 MDHEN, CDR2 SYDVKM. The CDR3 region is CASSLTGGGNQPQHF. The CDR3 coding sequence is TGTGCCAGCAGTTTAACAGGGGGGGGCAATCAGCCCCAGCATTTT.

The chain couples TRBV7-9 to TRBJ2-7; D might be TRBD1 (5 bases). Trimming pared 6 bases from V and 2 bases from J, leaving 11 bases between. The CDR3 contains 13 residues. CDR1 is SEHNR, CDR2 FQNEAQ, per germline (reference sequence). CDR3: CASSRDRPYEQYF. CDR3 bases: TGTGCCAGCAGTCGAGACAGACCCTACGAGCAGTACTTC.

This clone was observed a handful of times. The chain joins TRBV3-1 (or the pseudogene TRBV3-2) to TRBJ1-1; 7 bases line up with TRBD1. Trimming took 4 bases from V and 5 from J; bases not matched to a gene: 7. Germline lookup yields CDR1 LGHDT and CDR2 YNNKEL (reference sequence). This CDR3 region has 14 residues. CDR3 in amino acids: CASSRIGQATEAFF. The DNA for the CDR3 is TGTGCCAGCAGCCGTATAGGACAGGCGACTGAAGCTTTCTTT.

V usage is TRBV28 and J usage is TRBJ2-3, with TRBD2 matching 9 bases. Germline V gene sequence: CDR1 MDHEN, CDR2 SYDVKM. There are 17 residues in the CDR3. With 3 bases clipped from V and 4 bases from J, the junction kept 11 bases outside the gene matches. The CDR3 sequence: CASSFRTLAGDADTQYF. DNA for the CDR3: TGTGCCAGCAGTTTCCGGACCTTAGCGGGGGATGCAGATACGCAGTATTTT.

V gene TRBV6-5 combines with J gene TRBJ1-5; D is perhaps TRBD1 (6 bases). Trimming took 0 bases from V and 4 from J, leaving 10 bases between them. This CDR3 region has 15 residues. Germline values: CDR1 MNHEY, CDR2 SVGAGI. Here the CDR3 reads CASSYSGQLNQPQHF. The CDR3 nucleotides read TGTGCCAGCAGTTACTCAGGACAGTTAAATCAGCCCCAGCATTTT.

This chain uses TRBV23-1 with TRBJ1-1, with D perhaps matching TRBD1 (6 bases). TRBV23-1 counts as an open reading frame of uncertain function. V dropped 2 bases and J dropped 1 base, with 14 bases sitting between them. The CDR3 consists of 16 residues. The CDR3 sequence: CASSQATGSGNTEAFF. The CDR3 DNA sequence: TGCGCCAGCAGTCAAGCCACAGGGTCTGGGAACACTGAAGCTTTCTTT.

A single count supports this clone. The J gene is TRBJ1-1, the V gene TRBV10-3, with D uncertain. Germline CDR1 and CDR2: ENHRY and SYGVKD. The CDR3 length is 16 residues. Trimming stripped 7 bases from V and 4 bases from J, with 22 bases between. CDR3 sequence (DNA): TGTGCCATCACCGAAGGCAGGCTGGGTCAGGTCACTGAAGCTTTCTTT. This encodes CAITEGRLGQVTEAFF.

This chain joins TRBV19 and TRBJ2-1, with D perhaps matching TRBD2 (6 bases). There are 14 residues in the CDR3. The germline V gene has CDR1 LNHDA and CDR2 SQIVND (reference sequence). V shed 6 bases and J shed 7 bases, with 16 bases lying between them. CDR3 sequence (DNA): TGTGCCAGTAGATCCCCCAGCGGGCAAAATGAGCAGTTCTTC. Protein: CASRSPSGQNEQFF.

The gene calls are TRBV15 and TRBJ2-2; D possibly corresponds to TRBD2 (6 bases). The germline V gene encodes CDR1 LNHNV and CDR2 YYDKDF (reference sequence). V was clipped by 1 base and J by 6 bases, with 21 bases between them. This CDR3 is 18 amino acids long. This CDR3 is CATSRGPPGTGTAGELFF. The CDR3, as DNA: TGTGCCACCAGCAGAGGACCCCCCGGGACTGGGACGGCCGGGGAGCTGTTTTTT.

CDR3 sequence reads: CSVISGNSYEQYF. The CDR3 DNA reads as TGCAGCGTGATTAGCGGAAACTCCTACGAGCAGTACTTC. This chain links TRBV29-1 with TRBJ2-7, with D perhaps matching TRBD2 (6 bases). With 6 bases removed from V and 0 bases from J, the gap between germline ends came to 12 bases. Germline V lookup: CDR1 SQVTM, CDR2 ANQGSEA. This CDR3 is 13 amino acids long.

The rearrangement joins TRBV24-1 to TRBJ1-4; D not resolved. This CDR3 comprises 13 residues. CDR1 is KGHDR and CDR2 is SFDVKD in the germline V gene. The V end lost 4 bases, the J end lost 5 bases, and 7 bases lay between the germline ends. The CDR3 here is CATSEAANEKLFF. The CDR3 coding sequence is TGTGCCACCAGTGAGGCGGCAAATGAAAAACTGTTTTTT.

CDR3 sequence reads: CASSYSGQGSYEQYV. The CDR3 DNA follows: TGTGCCAGCAGTTACTCTGGACAGGGGTCCTACGAGCAGTACGTC. The V and J genes are TRBV6-5 and TRBJ2-7, with 9 bases matching TRBD1. V dropped 0 bases and J dropped 1; count of bases not matched to a gene: 1. The CDR3 totals 15 residues. Germline CDR1 is MNHEY and CDR2 is SVGAGI.